Each of the 32 T cell receptor beta chains below was sequenced from the same sample in a study of CD8 T cells in Susac syndrome (dated by TCRdb to between 2018 and 2021). Libraries came from the immunoSEQ multiplex PCR assay. RNA was extracted using the RNeasy kit, and roughly 0.45 to 1 microgram was reverse transcribed with random hexamers. TCRdb's own reprocessing of the public reads used fastp at Q25 and MiXCR and kept productive beta chains. Rows are combined by CDR3 protein, so each entry shows the most common genes and DNA. The sample table holds about 140,000 distinct CDR3 sequences, of which around 95% were seen once. The ten largest account for about 0.15% of the sample. Source material: CD4+ T cells from PBMCs. The receptors stem from a human donor with Susac syndrome.

The chain couples TRBV13 to TRBJ2-3, with 10 bases that match TRBD2. The CDR3 is 17 amino acids. CDR1 PRHDT and CDR2 FYEKMQ come from the germline V gene (reference sequence). V shed 5 bases and J 0 bases; nucleotides not matched to a gene: 8. In nucleotides, the CDR3 is TGTGCCAGCAGCCTCTCCCCGGGACTAGCGAGCACAGATACGCAGTATTTT. Translated, it gives CASSLSPGLASTDTQYF.

V usage is TRBV12-3 or TRBV12-4 and J usage is TRBJ2-5; 7 positions match TRBD1. The V gene end was trimmed by 2 bases and the J gene end by 10 bases; junction bases not matched to a gene: 13. There are 15 residues in the CDR3. As DNA, the CDR3 is TGTGCCAGCAGTTTAAATCCGGCCGGGACAGATCGCCAGTACTTC. This sequence encodes CASSLNPAGTDRQYF.

The chain has TRBV5-6 and TRBJ2-1; D is uncertain. The CDR3 loop spans 13 amino acids. The V and J ends lost 1 base and 6 bases respectively, with 8 bases between them. Germline CDR1 is SGHDT and CDR2 is YYEEEE. This CDR3 reads CASSLWARNEQFF. The CDR3, as DNA: TGTGCCAGCAGCTTGTGGGCGCGCAATGAGCAGTTCTTC.

The CDR3 nucleotides are TGTGCCAGCAGCTTAGCTCTGGGTACTACGCAGTATTTT. Translation: CASSLALGTTQYF. The chain combines TRBV7-9 with TRBJ2-3; no firm D call. The germline gives CDR1 SEHNR, CDR2 FQNEAQ (reference sequence). CDR3 length equals 13 residues. V gave up 0 bases and J gave up 8 bases, with 9 bases separating them.

This chain links TRBV20-1 with TRBJ1-2; D may be TRBD1 (6 bases). Germline CDR1 and CDR2: DFQATT and SNEGSKA (reference sequence). This CDR3 has 16 residues. V dropped 7 bases and J dropped 0 bases, with 21 bases sitting between them. CDR3 sequence reads: CSVTRSGQLTNYGYTF. In nucleotides, the CDR3 is TGCAGTGTAACCCGCTCCGGACAGTTAACTAACTATGGCTACACCTTC.

The V gene is TRBV29-1, the J gene TRBJ2-5, with D perhaps TRBD1 (6 bases). The ends were cut back, 4 bases at V and 5 bases at J, with 17 bases in the middle. CDR3 size: 14 residues. Germline loops: CDR1 SQVTM, CDR2 ANQGSEA. The CDR3 loop reads CSVGALRGWETQYF. The CDR3 DNA reads TGCAGCGTTGGGGCCCTAAGGGGGTGGGAGACCCAGTACTTC.

The chain combines TRBV6-5 with TRBJ1-1; 10 positions agree with TRBD1. The CDR3 is 14 residues long. Germline V gives CDR1 MNHEY, CDR2 SVGAGI. J gave up 9 bases and V 2 bases, and 6 bases lay outside the gene matches. The CDR3 sequence is CASSYPGQGVKAFF. Here the CDR3 DNA reads TGTGCCAGCAGTTACCCTGGACAGGGGGTTAAAGCTTTCTTT.

The rearrangement uses TRBV18 and TRBJ2-7; D is perhaps TRBD2 (6 bases). Germline values: CDR1 KGHSH, CDR2 LQKENI. Between the trimmed V and J ends, which lost 5 bases and 1 base, there was a span of 12 bases. The CDR3 runs 14 residues. The CDR3 loop reads CASSFQGGSYEQYF. The CDR3 DNA reads as TGTGCCAGCTCATTTCAGGGAGGTTCCTACGAGCAGTACTTC.

J is TRBJ2-5 and V is TRBV12-3 or TRBV12-4; 9 nucleotides align to TRBD1. CDR3 length: 14 amino acids. V trimming: 5 bases; J trimming: 3 bases; junction bases outside the gene matches: 4. This chain's CDR3 is CASSPRTGEETQYF. The CDR3 nucleotides are TGTGCCAGCAGTCCTCGGACAGGGGAAGAGACCCAGTACTTC.

This clonotype was found once. The chain has TRBV20-1 and TRBJ2-5; D may match TRBD1 or TRBD2 (5 bases each). This CDR3 is 14 amino acids long. V was clipped by 3 bases and J by 1 base, with 12 bases between them. Looked up from germline, CDR1 is DFQATT and CDR2 is SNEGSKA (reference sequence). CDR3 coding DNA: TGCAGTGCTAGTGTGGGGGTAGGCCAAGAGACCCAGTACTTC. Protein product: CSASVGVGQETQYF.

The chain is built from TRBV28 and TRBJ2-1; unclear D gene. This CDR3 is 16 amino acids long. The germline gives CDR1 MDHEN, CDR2 SYDVKM. V was cut by 6 bases and J by 1 base, with 16 bases left in between. CDR3 amino acids: CASRTTSLRSYNEQFF. The CDR3 nucleotides are TGTGCCAGCAGGACAACCTCCCTCAGGTCCTACAATGAGCAGTTCTTC.

This clonotype has more than one count but fewer than ten. The chain couples TRBV6-5 to TRBJ2-6; D gene ambiguous. V lost 0 bases and J lost 7, with 13 bases in between. CDR3 size: 16 residues. Germline values: CDR1 MNHEY, CDR2 SVGAGI. CDR3 amino acids: CASSYSSSSIANVLTF. Here the CDR3 DNA reads TGTGCCAGCAGTTACTCGAGCAGTTCAATAGCCAACGTCCTGACTTTC.

This clonotype was seen only once. In DNA, the CDR3 is TGTGTCACCGGGACAGGGGGCTCCGGGGCCAACGTCCTGACTTTC. It specifies CVTGTGGSGANVLTF. The genes are TRBV30 and TRBJ2-6; 12 nucleotides line up with TRBD1. Germline CDR1 reads GTSNPN; CDR2 reads SVGIG (reference sequence). The length of the CDR3 is 15 residues.

The V call is TRBV30, the J call TRBJ2-7; no firm D call. The CDR3 consists of 11 residues. The V end lost 1 base, the J end lost 6 bases, and 7 bases lay between the germline ends. In germline, CDR1 is GTSNPN, CDR2 SVGIG (reference sequence). The CDR3 spells CAWSEDFEQYF. CDR3 nucleotide sequence: TGTGCCTGGAGTGAAGACTTCGAGCAGTACTTC.

The rearrangement links TRBV25-1 to TRBJ1-5, with D hard to call. The CDR3 extends over 14 amino acids. The germline V and J ends were trimmed by 7 bases and 0 bases, with 10 bases remaining between them. Germline-derived CDR1 and CDR2 are MGHDK and SYGVNS. The CDR3 DNA is TGTGCCAGCACCTCCACAGATAGCAATCAGCCCCAGCATTTT. This codes for CASTSTDSNQPQHF.

This clonotype was recorded only once. CDR3 amino acids: CASSRQAASNQPQHF. The CDR3 DNA reads TGTGCCAGCAGCCGCCAGGCGGCGAGCAATCAGCCCCAGCATTTT. The chain combines TRBV6-5 with TRBJ1-5; no reliable D call. V dropped 6 bases and J dropped 1 base, with 13 bases sitting between them. Germline V gene sequence: CDR1 MNHEY, CDR2 SVGAGI. The CDR3 loop spans 15 amino acids.

This chain links TRBV12-3 or TRBV12-4 with TRBJ2-1; unclear D gene. The CDR3 contains 11 residues. V lost 5 bases to trimming and J lost 8 bases, with 7 bases between them. DNA for the CDR3: TGTGCCAGCAGTCGGCTAGATGAGCAGTTCTTC. Its translation: CASSRLDEQFF.

The chain combines TRBV28 with TRBJ1-1; D remains unclear. With 7 bases removed from V and 2 bases from J, the gap between germline ends came to 5 bases. The CDR3 spans 11 residues. In germline, CDR1 is MDHEN, CDR2 SYDVKM. CDR3 nucleotides: TGTGCCAGCAAGTTAAACACTGAAGCTTTCTTT. Amino acid sequence: CASKLNTEAFF.

The chain links TRBV15 to TRBJ1-2; D is possibly TRBD1 (6 bases). CDR1 and CDR2 (germline): LNHNV, YYDKDF (reference sequence). The CDR3 sequence is 13 residues long. Trimming removed 3 bases at V and 7 bases at J, with 12 bases between. The CDR3 DNA reads TGTGCCACCAGCAGCCTACAGGGTGCTGGCTACACCTTC. Residues: CATSSLQGAGYTF.

This chain connects TRBV6-1 to TRBJ2-2; TRBD1 is a possible D gene (6 bases). This CDR3 is built from 15 residues. Germline V gene sequence: CDR1 MNHNS, CDR2 SASEGT. Trimming stripped 2 bases from V and 1 base from J, with 8 bases between. The CDR3 loop reads CASSELTGNTGELFF. The CDR3 coding sequence is TGTGCCAGCAGTGAACTGACAGGGAACACCGGGGAGCTGTTTTTT.

The V gene is TRBV20-1, the J gene TRBJ2-3; no firm D call. Germline loops: CDR1 DFQATT, CDR2 SNEGSKA (reference sequence). V was cut by 6 bases and J by 4 bases, with 14 bases left in between. This CDR3 spans 13 amino acids. As DNA, the CDR3 is TGCAGTGCCCTCTTCGGTGTAGCAGATACGCAGTATTTT. Its protein product is CSALFGVADTQYF.

The V and J genes are TRBV29-1 and TRBJ1-1; no reliable D call. The V gene's germline CDR1 is SQVTM and CDR2 ANQGSEA. This CDR3 is built from 12 residues. With 6 bases removed from V and 5 bases from J, the gap between germline ends came to 13 bases. The CDR3 spells CSVGWGSTEAFF. In DNA form, the CDR3 reads TGCAGCGTAGGATGGGGAAGTACTGAAGCTTTCTTT.

V is TRBV4-2 and J is TRBJ1-6; D unclear. CDR1 is LGHNA and CDR2 is YNFKEQ in the germline V gene. The CDR3 length is 14 residues. V gave up 1 base and J gave up 9 bases, with 10 bases separating them. The CDR3 sequence is CASSQGTWTSPLHF. The CDR3 DNA reads TGTGCCAGCAGCCAAGGGACCTGGACTTCACCCCTCCACTTT.

The chain is built from TRBV7-9 and TRBJ1-3; TRBD1 aligns across 10 bases. The CDR3 runs 16 residues. Trimming removed 5 bases from V and 4 bases from J; junction bases left unmatched: 8. Germline CDR1 is SEHNR and CDR2 is FQNEAQ (reference sequence). The CDR3 is CASSRTGTGAGNTIYF. DNA for the CDR3: TGTGCCAGCAGCCGGACCGGGACAGGGGCCGGAAACACCATATATTTT.

The V gene is TRBV23-1, the J gene TRBJ1-5; D not resolved. TRBV23-1 is filed as an ORF, its function uncertain. The CDR3 sequence is 18 residues long. The germline V and J ends were trimmed by 2 bases and 3 bases, with 20 bases remaining between them. CDR3 in amino acids: CASSQQESFSENNQPQHF. The CDR3 DNA is TGCGCCAGCAGTCAACAGGAGAGTTTCTCCGAAAACAATCAGCCCCAGCATTTT.

This rearrangement joins TRBV25-1 to TRBJ1-5, with TRBD1 as a possible D gene (6 bases). Trimming took 2 bases from V and 2 from J, leaving 10 bases between them. This CDR3 spans 15 amino acids. CDR1 is MGHDK, CDR2 SYGVNS, per germline. For the CDR3, the DNA is TGTGCCAGCAGTGAACAGGGGATGGGCAATCAGCCCCAGCATTTT. Amino acids: CASSEQGMGNQPQHF.

The sample holds one count of this clonotype. The gene calls are TRBV10-3 and TRBJ2-3; perhaps TRBD2 as D (7 bases). Deletions cut 2 bases from V and 1 base from J, with 16 bases between. The V gene's germline CDR1 is ENHRY and CDR2 SYGVKD. The CDR3 sequence is 17 residues long. Here the CDR3 DNA reads TGTGCCATCAGTGAGGGCGCGGCGGGGGCCGGCACAGATACGCAGTATTTT. Translating gives CAISEGAAGAGTDTQYF.

This clonotype was recorded a few times. The CDR3 DNA reads TGTGCCAGCAGCTTAAGGCAGGACAATGAGCAGTTCTTC. Its protein product is CASSLRQDNEQFF. The rearrangement links TRBV7-3 to TRBJ2-1, with no clear D. Germline CDR1 and CDR2: SGHTA and FQGTGA. The CDR3 has 13 residues. The germline V and J ends were trimmed by 1 base and 5 bases, with 6 bases remaining between them.

The V gene is TRBV30, the J gene TRBJ1-2, with 7 bases that match TRBD1. The CDR3 runs 12 residues. CDR1 is GTSNPN and CDR2 is SVGIG in the germline V gene (reference sequence). V lost 5 bases and J lost 2; bases outside the gene matches: 2. CDR3 in amino acids: CAWVQGNYGYTF. The CDR3 coding sequence is TGTGCCTGGGTACAGGGGAACTATGGCTACACCTTC.

V is TRBV28 and J is TRBJ1-1; D is unresolved. The CDR3 spans 13 residues. Between the trimmed V and J ends, which lost 4 bases and 11 bases, there was a span of 17 bases. Germline V gene data show CDR1 as MDHEN and CDR2 as SYDVKM. CDR3 loop: CASSSPGSLGAFF. CDR3 nucleotide sequence: TGTGCCAGCAGTTCACCCGGGTCCCTGGGGGCTTTCTTT.

The chain links TRBV11-2 to TRBJ2-2; 12 nucleotides agree with TRBD2. This CDR3 is built from 19 residues. Germline V CDR1 and CDR2: SGHAT, FQNNGV. Trimming at V came to 2 bases and at J to 0 bases, leaving 7 bases not matched to a gene. The CDR3 DNA follows: TGTGCCAGCAGCTTACTAGGGACTAGCGGGTCCACGAACACCGGGGAGCTGTTTTTT. Its protein product is CASSLLGTSGSTNTGELFF.

The chain recombines TRBV5-1 with TRBJ2-5; D unclear. V gave up 6 bases and J gave up 3 bases, with 12 bases separating them. In germline, CDR1 is SGHRS, CDR2 YFSETQ. This CDR3 is built from 13 residues. The CDR3 DNA is TGCGCCAGCACGAAGACGGTCAAAGAGACCCAGTACTTC. Residues: CASTKTVKETQYF.